These 21 T cell receptor beta chains were sequenced from one sample in a study of T cell responses to AZD1222 COVID-19 vaccine. The data were produced by immunoSEQ multiplex PCR, yet TCRdb's version contains in-frame clones alone and is incomplete. The table lists 15,000 to 20,000 clones, roughly 91% of them singletons. Material: peripheral blood, obtained 28 days after the second AZD1222 dose. The source of these receptors is an adult who received the AZD1222 COVID-19 vaccine.

The chain has TRBV5-6 and TRBJ1-5; 9 nucleotides align to TRBD1. The germline CDR1 and CDR2 sequences are SGHDT and YYEEEE. The CDR3 length is 14 residues. With V trimmed by 5 bases and J by 2 bases, 2 bases remained unmatched. CDR3 residues: CASRNRGRNQPQHF. CDR3 coding DNA: TGTGCCAGCAGAAACAGGGGGCGCAATCAGCCCCAGCATTTT.

Regarding this clone: A junction end diverges from the germline sequence, so it may reflect a read error. The rearrangement joins TRBV7-9 to TRBJ2-1, with 9 positions matching TRBD1. The CDR3 covers 12 residues. The germline V gene encodes CDR1 SEHNR and CDR2 FQNEAQ (reference sequence). CDR3 in amino acids: CASSFTGQGLIF. The CDR3 DNA reads as TGTGCCAGCAGCTTTACGGGACAGGGATTAATCTTC.

This clone was seen only once. One junction end disagrees with the germline gene, perhaps due to a read error. J is TRBJ2-1 and V is TRBV5-1, with no clear D. Germline CDR1 and CDR2: SGHRS and YFSETQ. The CDR3 has 15 amino acids. Here the CDR3 DNA reads TGCGCCAGCAGCTTGGATTTTGCGGCCTACGATGAGCAGTTCTTC. The encoded protein is CASSLDFAAYDEQFF. The variable domain in full, with the rest retrieved from reference TRBV5-1 and TRBJ2-1, is KAGVTQTPRYLIKTRGQQVTLSCSPISGHRSVSWYQQTPGQGLQFLFEYFSETQRNKGNFPGRFSGRQFSNSRSEMNVSTLELGDSALYLCASSLDFAAYDEQFFGPGTRLTVL.

This clone was counted once. The chain links TRBV25-1 to TRBJ2-7; perhaps D is TRBD1 or TRBD2 (6 bases each). CDR1 MGHDK and CDR2 SYGVNS come from the germline V gene. The V and J ends lost 6 bases and 7 bases respectively, with 13 bases between them. The CDR3 totals 12 residues. CDR3 in amino acids: CASREGGREQYF. As DNA, the CDR3 is TGTGCCAGCAGGGAGGGGGGAAGGGAGCAGTACTTC.

The chain carries TRBV7-8 and TRBJ1-2; 8 nucleotides align to TRBD1. Trimming removed 8 bases from V and 7 bases from J; junction bases left unmatched: 9. This CDR3 is built from 13 residues. CDR1 is SGHVS and CDR2 is FQNEAQ in the germline V gene. CDR3 nucleotide sequence: TGTGCCAGCGGTCCGGGACAGGCAACTGGCTACACCTTC. Translated, it gives CASGPGQATGYTF.

The chain has TRBV28 and TRBJ2-1; 9 bases fit TRBD2. This CDR3 is built from 15 residues. Unmatched junction bases numbered 14, after V lost 10 bases and J lost 7 bases. CDR1 is MDHEN, CDR2 SYDVKM, per germline. The CDR3 nucleotides are TGTGCCATCACCATTAGCGGGAGTGTAATGAATGAGCAGTTCTTC. As protein: CAITISGSVMNEQFF.

This chain connects TRBV19 to TRBJ1-1; TRBD1 matches 7 bases. The CDR3 covers 14 residues. Per germline, CDR1 LNHDA and CDR2 SQIVND (reference sequence). Losses at the gene ends were 8 bases for V and 1 base for J; bases not matched to a gene: 7. The DNA of the CDR3 is TGTGCCAGTGAACCCGACAGGGAGAACACTGAAGCTTTCTTT. Amino acids: CASEPDRENTEAFF.

The rearrangement uses TRBV5-4 and TRBJ2-3, with D perhaps assigned TRBD1 or TRBD2 (5 bases each). CDR3 length equals 16 residues. Trimming shortened V by 4 bases and J by 1 base, and 16 bases separated the two germline ends. Germline loops: CDR1 SGHNT, CDR2 YYREEE (reference sequence). DNA of the CDR3: TGTGCCAGCAGCCAGAGAAGGGGAGAAGGCACAGATACGCAGTATTTT. Amino acid sequence: CASSQRRGEGTDTQYF.

The rearrangement links TRBV18 to TRBJ2-7; tentatively, D is TRBD1 (6 bases). The V end lost 5 bases, the J end lost 1 base, and 9 bases lay between the germline ends. The CDR3 is 13 amino acids. Germline CDR1 and CDR2: KGHSH and LQKENI. The CDR3 nucleotides are TGTGCCAGCTCATCAGGACAGTCCTACGAGCAGTACTTC. It translates to CASSSGQSYEQYF.

This chain uses TRBV19 with TRBJ1-2; no reliable D call. The germline CDR1 and CDR2 sequences are LNHDA and SQIVND (reference sequence). V was clipped by 3 bases and J by 4 bases, with 3 bases between them. The CDR3 length is 11 residues. The CDR3 DNA is TGTGCCAGTAGTATTGGCTATGGCTACACCTTC. Protein: CASSIGYGYTF.

The chain links TRBV29-1 to TRBJ2-1; 10 nucleotides match TRBD2. Trimming removed 0 bases from V and 12 bases from J; junction bases left unmatched: 8. Germline CDR1 SQVTM, CDR2 ANQGSEA. The CDR3 consists of 14 residues. As DNA, the CDR3 is TGCAGCGTTGAAGAGCTATTAGCGGGAGGAGGGCAGTTCTTC. Translation gives CSVEELLAGGGQFF.

The V call is TRBV7-2, the J call TRBJ2-1, with 7 bases aligning to TRBD1. The germline gives CDR1 SGHTA, CDR2 FQGNSA. The CDR3 spans 13 residues. V dropped 1 base and J dropped 10; count of bases not matched to a gene: 4. The CDR3 region is CASSLGQGREQFF. CDR3 DNA: TGTGCCAGCAGCTTAGGACAGGGCAGAGAGCAGTTCTTC.

Concerning this clone: Other DNA sequences in this sample translate to the same CDR3. CDR3 sequence reads: CASSPAGGIYEQYF. In nucleotides, the CDR3 is TGTGCCAGCAGCCCCGCTGGCGGGATCTATGAGCAGTACTTC. The chain combines TRBV7-2 with TRBJ2-7; maybe TRBD2 (6 bases). Trimming cost V 5 bases and J 7 bases, with 18 bases left between them. Germline-derived CDR1 and CDR2 are SGHTA and FQGNSA. The CDR3 has 14 residues. The full variable domain, with the rest looked up from reference TRBV7-2 and TRBJ2-7, is GAGVSQSPSNKVTEKGKDVELRCDPISGHTALYWYRQSLGQGLEFLIYFQGNSAPDKSGLPSDRFSAERTGGSVSTLTIQRTQQEDSAVYLCASSPAGGIYEQYFGPGTRLTVT.

The chain joins TRBV5-1 to TRBJ1-4, with 7 bases matching TRBD1. The CDR3 sequence is 14 residues long. With V trimmed by 4 bases and J by 4 bases, 4 bases remained unmatched. Germline V gene lookup returns CDR1 SGHRS and CDR2 YFSETQ. CDR3 residues: CASSEGQLNEKLFF. In DNA form, the CDR3 reads TGCGCCAGCAGCGAGGGACAGCTTAATGAAAAACTGTTTTTT.

This clone was seen more than once but under ten times. The gene calls are TRBV2 and TRBJ2-1; 12 bases map to TRBD2. Germline V gene lookup returns CDR1 SNHLY and CDR2 FYNNEI. V shed 9 bases, J shed 4 bases, and the junction held 13 bases outside the gene matches. The CDR3 contains 17 residues. In DNA form, the CDR3 reads TGTGCCAGAGGGGGAACTAGCGGGGGGACCCTATACAATGAGCAGTTCTTC. Translating it yields CARGGTSGGTLYNEQFF.

The chain uses TRBV19 and TRBJ2-1, with 10 bases identical to TRBD2. The germline gives CDR1 LNHDA, CDR2 SQIVND (reference sequence). The CDR3 has 15 amino acids. The ends lost 6 bases at V and 4 bases at J; junction bases unmatched: 6. The CDR3 reads CASRQLAGQYNEQFF. The CDR3 bases are TGTGCCAGTAGACAACTAGCGGGACAGTACAATGAGCAGTTCTTC.

J is TRBJ1-2 and V is TRBV30, with D tentatively TRBD1 (5 bases). Trimming removed 3 bases at V and 5 bases at J, with 10 bases between. This CDR3 contains 12 residues. Germline loops: CDR1 GTSNPN, CDR2 SVGIG (reference sequence). As DNA, the CDR3 is TGTGCCTGGAGCCGGGGCGGGTATGGCTACACCTTC. Residues: CAWSRGGYGYTF.

The chain uses TRBV6-5 and TRBJ1-5; D not resolved. CDR1 and CDR2 (germline): MNHEY, SVGAGI. V gave up 5 bases and J gave up 0 bases, with 11 bases separating them. The CDR3 consists of 15 residues. The CDR3 region is CASSRRRISNQPQHF. The CDR3 bases are TGTGCCAGCAGTCGGAGGCGGATTAGCAATCAGCCCCAGCATTTT.

The chain uses TRBV18 and TRBJ2-7; D is unresolved. V was trimmed by 5 bases and J by 1 base, leaving 9 bases between them. This CDR3 comprises 13 residues. CDR1 is KGHSH, CDR2 LQKENI, per germline. Written as DNA, the CDR3 is TGTGCCAGCTCAACAGTAGGGTCCTACGAGCAGTACGTC. The encoded protein is CASSTVGSYEQYV.

The V call is TRBV11-2, the J call TRBJ1-6; TRBD1 is a possible D gene (5 bases). In germline, CDR1 is SGHAT, CDR2 FQNNGV. The CDR3 is 14 amino acids. Deletions cut 6 bases from V and 7 bases from J, with 13 bases between. DNA for the CDR3: TGTGCCAGCAGGAGAGGGGCTACCAATTCACCCCTCCACTTT. Amino acids: CASRRGATNSPLHF. Together with reference TRBV11-2 and TRBJ1-6, the CDR3 gives the full variable domain: EAGVAQSPRYKIIEKRQSVAFWCNPISGHATLYWYQQILGQGPKLLIQFQNNGVVDDSQLPKDRFSAERLKGVDSTLKIQPAKLEDSAVYLCASRRGATNSPLHFGNGTRLTVT.

V usage is TRBV11-2 and J usage is TRBJ2-3; a possible D gene is TRBD1 (5 bases). CDR3 length: 17 residues. V was shortened by 0 bases and J by 5 bases, with 18 bases between the two germline ends. Germline assignment: CDR1 SGHAT and CDR2 FQNNGV. This chain's CDR3 is CASSLERAGRNQDTQYF. CDR3 DNA: TGTGCCAGCAGCTTAGAACGTGCAGGGCGAAATCAAGATACGCAGTATTTT.